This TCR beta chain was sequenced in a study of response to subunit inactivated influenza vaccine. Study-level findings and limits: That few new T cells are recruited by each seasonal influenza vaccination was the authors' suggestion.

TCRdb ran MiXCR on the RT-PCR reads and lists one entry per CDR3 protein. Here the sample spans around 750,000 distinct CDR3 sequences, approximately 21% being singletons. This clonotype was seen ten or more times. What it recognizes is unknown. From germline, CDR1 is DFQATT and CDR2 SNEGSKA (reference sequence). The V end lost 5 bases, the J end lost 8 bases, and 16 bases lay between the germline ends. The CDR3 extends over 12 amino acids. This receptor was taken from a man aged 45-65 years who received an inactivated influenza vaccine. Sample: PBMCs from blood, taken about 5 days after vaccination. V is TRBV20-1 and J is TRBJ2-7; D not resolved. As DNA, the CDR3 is TGCAGTGCTCGTCCAGGTGACATACAGCAGTACTTC. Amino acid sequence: CSARPGDIQQYF.